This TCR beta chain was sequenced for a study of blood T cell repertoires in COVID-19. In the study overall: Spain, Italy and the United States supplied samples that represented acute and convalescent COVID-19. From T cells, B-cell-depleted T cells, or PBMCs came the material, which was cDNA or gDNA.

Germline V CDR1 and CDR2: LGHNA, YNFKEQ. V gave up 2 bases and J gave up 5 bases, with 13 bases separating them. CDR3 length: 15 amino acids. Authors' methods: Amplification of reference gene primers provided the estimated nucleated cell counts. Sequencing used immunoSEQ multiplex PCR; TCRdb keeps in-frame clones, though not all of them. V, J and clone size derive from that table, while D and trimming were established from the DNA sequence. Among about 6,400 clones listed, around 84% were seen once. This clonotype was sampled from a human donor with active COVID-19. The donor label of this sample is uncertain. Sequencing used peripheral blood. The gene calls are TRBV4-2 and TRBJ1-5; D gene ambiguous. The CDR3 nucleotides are TGTGCCAGCAGCCAACCTGGGGAGTTCTATCAGCCCCAGCATTTT. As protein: CASSQPGEFYQPQHF.